These T cell receptor beta chains were read from a single sample in a study of blood T cells in healthy people across ages. TCRdb re-called the 5' RACE reads with MiXCR, one entry per CDR3 protein. The repertoire holds 700,000 or so distinct CDR3 sequences, with roughly 20% as singletons. Specimen: blood. The receptors come from a man between 65 and 80 years old in good health. Each CDR3 is given with its conserved first and last residue. A D gene is named only where the DNA matches it firmly. Only some rows state a clone size, as once, few, many or a class for expanded clones.

D gene	V gene	J gene	clone size	CDR3 DNA	CDR3 protein
-	TRBV20-1	TRBJ1-4	many	TGCAGTGCTAGAGAAGACGACGGAACAGAAAAACTGTTTTTT	CSAREDDGTEKLFF
-	TRBV5-1	TRBJ2-1	-	TGCGCCAGCAGCCCGACAGTGGGGTGGGGGTACAATGAGCAGTTCTTC	CASSPTVGWGYNEQFF
-	TRBV12-2	TRBJ1-1	-	TGTGCAAGTCGCCCCCTGGACAGCTACACTGAAGCTTTCTTT	CASRPLDSYTEAFF
-	TRBV20-1	TRBJ1-6	-	TGCAGTGCTAGAAGGTGGGGCAATTCACCCCTCCACTTT	CSARRWGNSPLHF
-	TRBV27	TRBJ1-2	many	TGTGCCAGCAGTCCCGGGCCAGCTAATAACAACTATGGCTACACCTTC	CASSPGPANNNYGYTF
TRBD2	TRBV5-1	TRBJ2-1	many	TGCGCCAGCAGCTTCACTAGCGGGACCTACAATGAGCAGTTCTTC	CASSFTSGTYNEQFF
-	TRBV12-3/TRBV12-4	TRBJ2-7	-	TGTGCCAGCAGCTCACACAGGGCCCCGAGCTCCTACGAGCAGTACTTC	CASSSHRAPSSYEQYF
TRBD2	TRBV20-1	TRBJ2-5	many	TGCAGTGCTAGGATGACTAGCAATCTGGAGACCCAGTACTTC	CSARMTSNLETQYF
-	TRBV6-5	TRBJ1-1	few	TGTGCCAGCCTCACCGGGGTTGGAACTGAAGCTTTCTTT	CASLTGVGTEAFF
-	TRBV7-9	TRBJ1-4	-	TGTGCCAGCAGCTTCCGTTGGGAAGAAAAACTGTTTTTT	CASSFRWEEKLFF
-	TRBV7-9	TRBJ1-2	many	TGTGCCAGCAGCTTCGCAGGGGCAGACTATGGCTACACCTTC	CASSFAGADYGYTF
-	TRBV5-1	TRBJ2-2	-	TGCGCCAGCAGCTTGTTCAGGGACACCGGGGAGCTGTTTTTT	CASSLFRDTGELFF
-	TRBV7-8	TRBJ2-3	-	TGTGCCGGCAGCTTAGCGCCCGGCGGGGATACGCAGTATTTT	CAGSLAPGGDTQYF
-	TRBV20-1	TRBJ2-7	few	TGCAGTGTTCGGACCAGCTACGAGCAGTACTTC	CSVRTSYEQYF
-	TRBV14	TRBJ2-2	few	TGTGCCAGCAAGGAGACGACGAACACCGGGGAGCTGTTTTTT	CASKETTNTGELFF
TRBD2	TRBV29-1	TRBJ2-1	-	TGCAGCGTTGATAGCGGGAGCTCCTACAATGAGCAGTTCTTC	CSVDSGSSYNEQFF
-	TRBV5-1	TRBJ2-2	-	TGCGCCAGCAGCTTGGTGGAGGCCGGCGGGGAGCTGTTTTTT	CASSLVEAGGELFF
-	TRBV20-1	TRBJ1-4	few	TGCAGTGCTAGCCTCCGGGGAACAAATGAAAAACTGTTTTTT	CSASLRGTNEKLFF
TRBD1	TRBV3-1	TRBJ2-2	-	TGTGCCAGCAGGCGGACCGGGACAGAGAACACCGGGGAGCTGTTTTTT	CASRRTGTENTGELFF
-	TRBV20-1	TRBJ2-3	-	TGCAGTGCCAGAGATCTGAGGGGCATCGCCACAGATACGCAGTATTTT	CSARDLRGIATDTQYF
-	TRBV27	TRBJ2-5	few	TGTGCCAGCAGTCCAATAGGGGCCCTCCACCAAGAGACCCAGTACTTC	CASSPIGALHQETQYF
-	TRBV9	TRBJ1-2	-	TGTGCCGGGCGCCAACGGGGCGGAAACTATGGCTACACCTTC	CAGRQRGGNYGYTF
TRBD1	TRBV29-1	TRBJ1-1	few	TGCAGCTGGGGTCAGGGGGGCACTGAAGCTTTCTTT	CSWGQGGTEAFF
TRBD1	TRBV5-1	TRBJ1-2	-	TGCGCCAGCAGCTTTGGGACAGGGCCATATGGCTACACCTTC	CASSFGTGPYGYTF
-	TRBV20-1	TRBJ1-1	-	TGCAGTGCTAGTACCAAGGGGGGGGTAGATACTGAAGCTTTCTTT	CSASTKGGVDTEAFF
TRBD1	TRBV6-2/TRBV6-3	TRBJ1-5	once	TGTGCCAGCAGTAGAAAACAGGGGGGACAGCCCCAGCATTTT	CASSRKQGGQPQHF
-	TRBV3-1	TRBJ2-3	-	TGTGCCAGCAGCCAAGATCGTGGGGGGTATAGCACAGATACGCAGTATTTT	CASSQDRGGYSTDTQYF
TRBD2	TRBV29-1	TRBJ2-7	-	TGCAGCGTTGGCAGGACTAGCGGGACCCACGAGCAGTACTTC	CSVGRTSGTHEQYF
-	TRBV4-2	TRBJ2-7	many	TGTGCCAGCCGATCTGACAACTCCTACGAGCAGTACTTC	CASRSDNSYEQYF
TRBD2	TRBV12-3/TRBV12-4	TRBJ2-5	-	TGTGCCAGCAGCTCCAGGTTGTGGGAGGGATCAGAGACCCAGTACTTC	CASSSRLWEGSETQYF
TRBD2	TRBV5-1	TRBJ2-3	many	TGCGCCAGCAGCTTTCACAGCGGGAGTATTGATACGCAGTATTTT	CASSFHSGSIDTQYF
-	TRBV6-5	TRBJ1-5	few	TGTGCCAGCAGTTACTCGATGGCACTTCAGCCCCAGCATTTT	CASSYSMALQPQHF
-	TRBV19	TRBJ1-2	-	TGTGCCAGTAGTATAGGGGGGATCAACTATGGCTACACCTTC	CASSIGGINYGYTF
-	TRBV29-1	TRBJ2-2	many	TGCAGCGTTGAGTCAGGGGCTGAGGGCGGGGAGCTGTTTTTT	CSVESGAEGGELFF
-	TRBV7-2	TRBJ2-3	few	TGTGCCAGCAGCTCACACTTCACAGATACGCAGTATTTT	CASSSHFTDTQYF
-	TRBV29-1	TRBJ2-3	-	TGCAGCGTACAAGCTACTGGGGCATCAGATACGCAGTATTTT	CSVQATGASDTQYF
-	TRBV29-1	TRBJ1-5	-	TGCAGCGTTGAGGGGGAGTCCAATCAGCCCCAGCATTTT	CSVEGESNQPQHF
-	TRBV20-1	TRBJ2-7	-	TGCAGTGCTAGAAGGCAGGTCGGCGACGAGCAGTACTTC	CSARRQVGDEQYF
TRBD1	TRBV29-1	TRBJ1-3	few	TGCAGCGTTCACGACAGGGGCTCTGGAAACACCATATATTTT	CSVHDRGSGNTIYF